The source of this TCR beta chain is a study of cytomegalovirus exposure and HLA in healthy donors. The CDR3 runs 15 residues. Germline V gene lookup returns CDR1 SGHTA and CDR2 FQGNSA. Trimming stripped 3 bases from V and 3 bases from J, with 13 bases between. PCR primers comprised 60 Vbeta and 13 Jbeta primers. Method: immunoSEQ multiplex PCR; TCRdb's copy keeps in-frame clones and lacks some. The sample has approximately 110,000 clones, around 15% seen once; the top ten hold roughly 0.8%. Sequenced input: PBMCs. V gene TRBV7-2 combines with J gene TRBJ2-3, with D perhaps matching TRBD1 (6 bases). The TCR comes from a female donor in good health and CMV-seronegative. CDR3 nucleotides: TGTGCCAGCAGCTTTCGGGCAGGGGTGACAGATACGCAGTATTTT. As protein: CASSFRAGVTDTQYF.